This passage covers 18 T cell receptor beta chains from one sample sequenced in a study of T cell responses to AZD1222 COVID-19 vaccine. Clones were read by immunoSEQ multiplex PCR, and TCRdb kept only the in-frame ones, dropping some. The sample gives roughly 140,000 clones, over 80% of which show up once; 2.5% to 3% is in the top ten. Here the sequenced sample was peripheral blood, taken on day 0 of MenACWY control vaccination. Source of these receptors: an adult in good health.

This chain links TRBV18 with TRBJ1-2; 7 bases are shared with TRBD1. J was trimmed by 4 bases and V by 3 bases; bases with no gene match: 8. Germline V CDR1 and CDR2: KGHSH, LQKENI. The CDR3 covers 15 residues. The CDR3 loop reads CASSPGAGGAYGYTF. CDR3 coding DNA: TGTGCCAGCTCACCTGGGGCAGGGGGAGCCTATGGCTACACCTTC. Full variable domain (missing parts from reference TRBV18 and TRBJ1-2): NAGVMQNPRHLVRRRGQEARLRCSPMKGHSHVYWYRQLPEEGLKFMVYLQKENIIDESGMPKERFSAEFPKEGPSILRIQQVVRGDSAAYFCASSPGAGGAYGYTFGSGTRLTVV.

The chain recombines TRBV18 with TRBJ1-1; D may be TRBD1 (5 bases). The CDR3 totals 14 residues. With 4 bases removed from V and 0 bases from J, the gap between germline ends came to 9 bases. Germline V lookup: CDR1 KGHSH, CDR2 LQKENI. The CDR3 reads CASSLGTVNTEAFF. The CDR3 bases are TGTGCCAGCTCACTCGGGACGGTGAACACTGAAGCTTTCTTT.

This clone has only one observation. For the CDR3, the DNA is TGTGCCAGCAGCGTTCACCAGAACACTGAAGCTTTCTTT. Its protein product is CASSVHQNTEAFF. The rearrangement joins TRBV7-3 to TRBJ1-1; no clear D gene. Between the trimmed V and J ends, which lost 5 bases and 1 base, there was a span of 8 bases. CDR3 length: 13 residues. CDR1 is SGHTA and CDR2 is FQGTGA in the germline V gene.

This chain uses TRBV5-1 with TRBJ2-1; D perhaps matches TRBD2 (6 bases). CDR1 and CDR2 (germline): SGHRS, YFSETQ. Trimming pared 4 bases from V and 7 bases from J, leaving 18 bases between. The CDR3 spans 15 residues. The CDR3 nucleotides read TGCGCCAGCAGCCCCTGGGGGACTCAATGGAATGAGCAGTTCTTC. Its translation is CASSPWGTQWNEQFF.

The chain recombines TRBV5-1 with TRBJ1-6; 7 bases match TRBD1. Germline V gene data show CDR1 as SGHRS and CDR2 as YFSETQ. The CDR3 sequence is 18 residues long. With V trimmed by 1 base and J by 0 bases, 7 bases remained unmatched. CDR3 region: CASSLMGQRSSYNSPLHF. The CDR3 DNA follows: TGCGCCAGCAGCTTGATGGGACAGCGTAGCTCCTATAATTCACCCCTCCACTTT.

This clone showed up just once. The rearrangement joins TRBV27 to TRBJ2-7, with D unresolved. Germline CDR1 is MNHEY and CDR2 is SMNVEV (reference sequence). CDR3 length: 12 amino acids. Trimming left V 2 bases short and J 4 bases short, with 6 bases between. The CDR3 nucleotides are TGTGCCAGCAGTTTAAATCGATACGAGCAGTACTTC. This encodes CASSLNRYEQYF.

J is TRBJ2-1 and V is TRBV29-1; D gene uncertain. Per the germline V gene, CDR1 is SQVTM and CDR2 is ANQGSEA. CDR3 length: 14 amino acids. The V and J ends lost 8 bases and 0 bases respectively, with 14 bases between them. The CDR3 loop is CSSAAAFSYNEQFF. The CDR3 DNA follows: TGCAGCTCCGCGGCGGCTTTCTCCTACAATGAGCAGTTCTTC.

The chain couples TRBV6-4 to TRBJ1-1, with D tentatively TRBD1 (5 bases). The CDR3 spans 13 residues. The V end was cut by 6 bases, the J end by 3 bases, with 11 bases between. Germline assignment: CDR1 MRHNA and CDR2 SNTAGT. For the CDR3, the DNA is TGTGCCAGCAGGGGACCCTTGGACACTGAAGCTTTCTTT. Encoded protein: CASRGPLDTEAFF.

The gene calls are TRBV11-2 and TRBJ1-1; 7 bases fit TRBD1. CDR1 SGHAT and CDR2 FQNNGV come from the germline V gene. Trimming took 4 bases from V and 6 from J; bases not matched to a gene: 8. This CDR3 is built from 14 residues. The CDR3 here is CASSSRDRKSEAFF. As DNA, the CDR3 is TGTGCCAGCAGCTCCCGGGACAGAAAATCTGAAGCTTTCTTT.

V gene TRBV6-5 combines with J gene TRBJ2-7, with D uncertain. Germline CDR1 reads MNHEY; CDR2 reads SVGAGI. V dropped 2 bases and J dropped 0 bases, with 8 bases sitting between them. The CDR3 is 14 residues long. The chain's CDR3 is CASSYRHLSYEQYF. The CDR3 nucleotides read TGTGCCAGCAGTTACCGACACCTCTCCTACGAGCAGTACTTC.

The V call is TRBV3-1 (or the pseudogene TRBV3-2), the J call TRBJ1-5; TRBD1 might be the D (6 bases). V lost 4 bases to trimming and J lost 6 bases, with 13 bases between them. Germline V gene data show CDR1 as LGHDT and CDR2 as YNNKEL (reference sequence). There are 14 residues in the CDR3. In DNA, the CDR3 is TGTGCCAGCAGCCGCGGGGGGCTTGGTCAGCCCCAGCATTTT. Protein: CASSRGGLGQPQHF.

In this sample, this clone turned up once. J is TRBJ1-4 and V is TRBV9; D is undetermined. The germline gives CDR1 SGDLS, CDR2 YYNGEE. CDR3 length equals 14 residues. V dropped 0 bases and J dropped 0 bases, with 3 bases sitting between them. The CDR3 coding sequence is TGTGCCAGCAGCGTAGATTCAACTAATGAAAAACTGTTTTTT. This sequence encodes CASSVDSTNEKLFF.

This clone was recorded a few times. This chain joins TRBV29-1 and TRBJ1-2; D perhaps matches TRBD1 (5 bases). V gave up 6 bases and J gave up 8 bases, with 13 bases separating them. Germline V CDR1 and CDR2: SQVTM, ANQGSEA. The CDR3 consists of 11 residues. The CDR3 region has the DNA TGCAGCGTAAGAGGGGCGGAAGGCTACACCTTC. Its protein is CSVRGAEGYTF.

This clone appeared a single time. The J gene is TRBJ2-1, the V gene TRBV6-5, with TRBD1 matching over 11 bases. V was clipped by 8 bases and J by 3 bases; unmatched bases: 3. The CDR3 spans 14 residues. In germline, CDR1 is MNHEY, CDR2 SVGAGI. In nucleotides, the CDR3 is TGTGCCAGCGGGGGACAGGGGGGCTACAATGAGCAGTTCTTC. It specifies CASGGQGGYNEQFF.

The chain has TRBV7-6 and TRBJ1-2; D is perhaps TRBD1 (5 bases). Trimming shortened V by 1 base and J by 4 bases, and 19 bases separated the two germline ends. Germline assignment: CDR1 SGHVS and CDR2 FNYEAQ. The CDR3 extends over 17 amino acids. CDR3 DNA: TGTGCCAGCAGCTTAGGCCCTCGGGGGGGGAGCCGCTATGGCTACACCTTC. Translating gives CASSLGPRGGSRYGYTF.

This clone has a handful of counts. The rearrangement uses TRBV29-1 and TRBJ1-2; no reliable D call. The V and J ends lost 4 bases and 14 bases respectively, with 11 bases between them. Germline CDR1 reads SQVTM; CDR2 reads ANQGSEA. The CDR3 totals 9 residues. The DNA of the CDR3 is TGCAGCGTTGCCCCCCCTGGGACCTTC. Its protein is CSVAPPGTF.

V is TRBV5-4 and J is TRBJ1-3, with 8 bases fitting TRBD1. The V and J ends lost 4 bases and 0 bases, in that order; junction bases with no gene match: 3. The CDR3 loop spans 15 amino acids. CDR1 is SGHNT, CDR2 YYREEE, per germline (reference sequence). The CDR3 DNA sequence: TGTGCCAGCAGCCGGACAGGGCGCTCTGGAAACACCATATATTTT. It encodes CASSRTGRSGNTIYF.

The rearrangement joins TRBV6-5 to TRBJ2-1; D not certain. CDR3 length: 11 amino acids. The V and J ends lost 2 bases and 12 bases respectively, with 8 bases between them. Germline values: CDR1 MNHEY, CDR2 SVGAGI. In nucleotides, the CDR3 is TGTGCCAGCAGTTACCAGATCGGGCAGTTCTTC. This codes for CASSYQIGQFF.